These 18 T cell receptor beta chains were all obtained from the same sample, sequenced in a study of T-cell memory formation after mild COVID-19. Each CDR3 protein is one row after TCRdb ran MiXCR on the 5' RACE reads. Here the sample spans approximately 60,000 distinct CDR3 sequences, 9% to 9.5% being singletons. The sample consisted of PBMCs or a T cell subset sorted from them (not recorded which). Receptors originate from a man aged 18 to 30 who had mild COVID-19 (a few samples of this study predate the infection). Cell type and time point are not known.

The chain links TRBV20-1 to TRBJ1-2; TRBD1 matches 7 bases. The CDR3 is made up of 13 amino acids. V shed 7 bases and J 2 bases; nucleotides not matched to a gene: 7. Germline CDR1 and CDR2: DFQATT and SNEGSKA (reference sequence). The CDR3 DNA follows: TGCAGTGTCGGGACAGCCGGCAACTATGGCTACACCTTC. The encoded protein is CSVGTAGNYGYTF.

This clonotype was detected only a few times. This chain links TRBV29-1 with TRBJ2-1, with D perhaps given as TRBD1 or TRBD2 (5 bases each). The CDR3 covers 14 residues. Germline V gene lookup returns CDR1 SQVTM and CDR2 ANQGSEA. Trimming cost V 6 bases and J 5 bases, with 17 bases left between them. The CDR3 DNA follows: TGCAGCGTGGTCACCGGGACCTCGGACAATGAGCAGTTCTTC. Its protein is CSVVTGTSDNEQFF.

This chain links TRBV7-8 with TRBJ1-3, with D uncertain. Trimming cost V 3 bases and J 0 bases, with 6 bases left between them. The CDR3 spans 14 residues. Germline CDR1 reads SGHVS; CDR2 reads FQNEAQ. The chain's CDR3 is CASSFNPSGNTIYF. As DNA, the CDR3 is TGTGCCAGCAGCTTCAACCCCTCTGGAAACACCATATATTTT.

V gene TRBV20-1 combines with J gene TRBJ2-1, with D perhaps matching TRBD1 or TRBD2 (5 bases each). The germline V gene has CDR1 DFQATT and CDR2 SNEGSKA (reference sequence). V was shortened by 0 bases and J by 5 bases, with 8 bases between the two germline ends. The CDR3 covers 13 residues. CDR3 in amino acids: CSARELGDNEQFF. The CDR3 bases are TGCAGTGCTAGAGAATTGGGGGACAATGAGCAGTTCTTC.

The genes are TRBV12-3 or TRBV12-4 and TRBJ1-1, with TRBD1 matching over 8 bases. The CDR3 contains 14 residues. J was trimmed by 3 bases and V by 3 bases; bases with no gene match: 3. The CDR3 is CASSFGDRYTEAFF. The CDR3 DNA follows: TGTGCCAGCAGTTTTGGGGACAGGTACACTGAAGCTTTCTTT.

This clonotype was observed a handful of times. The chain joins TRBV5-1 to TRBJ2-2, with 8 bases identical to TRBD1. V lost 7 bases to trimming and J lost 6 bases; unmatched junction nucleotides: 14. Germline V lookup: CDR1 SGHRS, CDR2 YFSETQ. This CDR3 has 16 amino acids. In DNA form, the CDR3 reads TGCGCCAGCCGGGGGACAGGTGCTGAACGGTCCGGGGAGCTGTTTTTT. Its protein product is CASRGTGAERSGELFF.

The V gene is TRBV9, the J gene TRBJ1-2; 7 nucleotides line up with TRBD1. The germline gives CDR1 SGDLS, CDR2 YYNGEE. The CDR3 contains 14 residues. V lost 4 bases to trimming and J lost 4 bases; unmatched junction nucleotides: 7. CDR3 in amino acids: CASSPPDRSYGYTF. The CDR3 DNA follows: TGTGCCAGCAGCCCTCCGGACAGGTCCTATGGCTACACCTTC.

The CDR3 bases are TGCGCCAGCAGCTTGGTGCCAGCGTCCCAAGAGACCCAGTACTTC. Its translation is CASSLVPASQETQYF. This chain uses TRBV5-1 with TRBJ2-5; D not certain. Trimming stripped 0 bases from V and 1 base from J, with 10 bases between. The CDR3 runs 15 residues. The V gene's germline CDR1 is SGHRS and CDR2 YFSETQ.

This clonotype was counted at least ten times. The chain is built from TRBV4-3 and TRBJ2-1; no clear D gene. CDR3 size: 15 residues. Germline V CDR1 and CDR2: LGHNA, YSLEER. V was cut by 1 base and J by 0 bases, with 7 bases left in between. For the CDR3, the DNA is TGCGCCAGCAGCCAAGGCACGAGCTCCTACAATGAGCAGTTCTTC. Residues: CASSQGTSSYNEQFF.

The J gene is TRBJ2-3, the V gene TRBV5-4, with 8 bases that match TRBD2. This CDR3 region has 15 residues. Germline CDR1 is SGHNT and CDR2 is YYREEE (reference sequence). Trimming cost V 0 bases and J 6 bases; bases outside gene matches: 6. This CDR3 is CASSLAGTRGDTQYF. The DNA of the CDR3 is TGTGCCAGCAGCTTGGCCGGGACTAGGGGGGATACGCAGTATTTT.

This clonotype was seen repeatedly, ten times or more. This rearrangement joins TRBV5-1 to TRBJ1-6; maybe TRBD1 (6 bases). The CDR3 is 17 amino acids. The germline gives CDR1 SGHRS, CDR2 YFSETQ. Trimming took off 3 bases at V and 0 bases at J, with 13 bases between the two ends. The CDR3 DNA is TGCGCCAGCAGCTCACAGGGACCCAGCTCCTATAATTCACCCCTCCACTTT. Amino acid sequence: CASSSQGPSSYNSPLHF.

This rearrangement joins TRBV12-1 to TRBJ2-5; TRBD2, the table's D call, was not compared with the DNA. TRBV12-1 is described as a pseudogene. This CDR3 has 14 residues. The CDR3 reads CARPRCVCGETQYF. The CDR3 coding sequence is TGTGCCAGACCGCGATGTGTTTGCGGGGAGACCCAGTACTTC.

There are a few counts of this clonotype. The rearrangement uses TRBV7-9 and TRBJ2-1; D is possibly TRBD2 (7 bases). The germline V and J ends were trimmed by 0 bases and 5 bases, with 14 bases remaining between them. CDR1 is SEHNR, CDR2 FQNEAQ, per germline (reference sequence). The CDR3 runs to 16 residues. For the CDR3, the DNA is TGTGCCAGCAGCTTAGCGCTTGCGGGGGCGAACAATGAGCAGTTCTTC. It specifies CASSLALAGANNEQFF.

The chain joins TRBV28 to TRBJ2-1, with 7 nucleotides matching TRBD2. Germline CDR1 MDHEN, CDR2 SYDVKM. J lost 2 bases, V lost 5 bases, and 3 bases had no gene match. CDR3 length equals 14 residues. The DNA of the CDR3 is TGTGCCAGCAGTCCGAGCGGGGCCTACAATGAGCAGTTCTTC. Translation gives CASSPSGAYNEQFF.

Within the sample, this clonotype is medium-sized. This sequence joins TRBV18 and TRBJ2-5; no reliable D call. This CDR3 contains 11 residues. Germline assignment: CDR1 KGHSH and CDR2 LQKENI. The V end lost 3 bases, the J end lost 5 bases, and 4 bases lay between the germline ends. CDR3 nucleotide sequence: TGTGCCAGCTCACCTCGGGAGACCCAGTACTTC. Its protein is CASSPRETQYF.

The chain joins TRBV2 to TRBJ1-1; 7 nucleotides align to TRBD1. V dropped 7 bases and J dropped 0; count of bases not matched to a gene: 5. Germline V gene data show CDR1 as SNHLY and CDR2 as FYNNEI. The CDR3 sequence is 14 residues long. CDR3 amino acids: CASTTGQLNTEAFF. The CDR3 region has the DNA TGTGCCAGCACAACGGGACAGTTGAACACTGAAGCTTTCTTT.

This clonotype was detected only a few times. The rearrangement joins TRBV12-3 or TRBV12-4 to TRBJ1-3; 7 bases are a match to TRBD1. The CDR3 runs to 17 residues. The V and J ends lost 4 bases and 0 bases, in that order; junction bases with no gene match: 9. The CDR3 DNA follows: TGTGCCAGCAGTTCCCGGGGACAGCGCGACTCTGGAAACACCATATATTTT. Its protein product is CASSSRGQRDSGNTIYF.

This clonotype was picked up a small number of times. The chain couples TRBV12-3 or TRBV12-4 to TRBJ2-5; D is perhaps TRBD2 (5 bases). The CDR3 extends over 12 amino acids. Trimming cost V 10 bases and J 5 bases, with 14 bases left between them. CDR3 coding DNA: TGTGCCACCGGACTTCGGCGGGAGACCCAGTACTTC. Protein product: CATGLRRETQYF.